This T cell receptor (beta chain) was retrieved from a study of blood T cells in healthy people across ages. There are a few counts of this clonotype. The draw of peripheral blood yielded approximately 10 milliliters from each donor. Germline V gene sequence: CDR1 DFQATT, CDR2 SNEGSKA (reference sequence). The CDR3 loop spans 15 amino acids. V trimming: 0 bases; J trimming: 2 bases; junction bases outside the gene matches: 4. A second roughly 6 to 12 cycle PCR used barcoded and J-beta primers. TCRdb re-called the 5' RACE reads through MiXCR, storing one row per CDR3 protein. The data hold 1.5 million to 2 million distinct CDR3 sequences, with about 31% observed a single time.

The rearrangement joins TRBV20-1 to TRBJ2-5, with 9 positions matching TRBD2. The source material was blood. This receptor was taken from a woman aged 25 to 39 in good health. DNA for the CDR3: TGCAGTGCTAGAGAACAGCGGGGGGCGCAAGAGACCCAGTACTTC. It specifies CSAREQRGAQETQYF.